The source of this T cell receptor (beta chain) is a study of cytomegalovirus exposure and HLA in healthy donors. Study results and limitations: A later analysis linked around 17,000 TCR beta sequences to HLA alleles at 0.05 false discovery rate.

In regard to this clone: Its antigen is unknown.

PCR used 60 Vbeta primers and 13 Jbeta primers. The table came from immunoSEQ multiplex PCR; TCRdb's copy has only in-frame clones and leaves some out. Here the sample spans 150,000 to 200,000 clones, 60% to 85% being singletons. Per the germline V gene, CDR1 is MNHNS and CDR2 is SASEGT. This CDR3 contains 15 residues. V was pared by 5 bases and J by 0 bases, with 4 bases of the junction left unmatched. This chain uses TRBV6-1 with TRBJ2-3; 8 nucleotides agree with TRBD1. This receptor was obtained from a man aged 30 to 45 in good health and CMV-seropositive. Sequencing input: PBMCs. The CDR3, as DNA: TGTGCCAGCAGTATTGACAGGGGTAGCACAGATACGCAGTATTTT. As protein: CASSIDRGSTDTQYF.